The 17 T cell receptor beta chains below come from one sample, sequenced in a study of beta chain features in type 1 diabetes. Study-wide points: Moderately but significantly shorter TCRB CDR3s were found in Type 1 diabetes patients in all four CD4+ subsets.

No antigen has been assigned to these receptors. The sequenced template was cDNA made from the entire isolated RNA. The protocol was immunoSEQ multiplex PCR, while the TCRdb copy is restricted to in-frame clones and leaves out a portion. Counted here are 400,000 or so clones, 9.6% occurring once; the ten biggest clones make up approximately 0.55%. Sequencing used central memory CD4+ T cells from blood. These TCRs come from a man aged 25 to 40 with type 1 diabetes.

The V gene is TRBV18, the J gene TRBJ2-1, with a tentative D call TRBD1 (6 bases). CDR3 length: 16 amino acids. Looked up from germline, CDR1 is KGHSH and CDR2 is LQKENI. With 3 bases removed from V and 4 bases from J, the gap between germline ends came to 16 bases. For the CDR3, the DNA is TGTGCCAGCTCACCGCTAAGGGACACTTTATACAATGAGCAGTTCTTC. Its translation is CASSPLRDTLYNEQFF.

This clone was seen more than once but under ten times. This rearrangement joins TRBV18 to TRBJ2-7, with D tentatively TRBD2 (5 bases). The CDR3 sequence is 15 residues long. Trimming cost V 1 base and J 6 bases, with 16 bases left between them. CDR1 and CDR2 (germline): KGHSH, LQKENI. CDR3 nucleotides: TGTGCCAGCTCACCACGGTTTCAGGACTTCTCCGAGCAGTACTTC. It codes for CASSPRFQDFSEQYF.

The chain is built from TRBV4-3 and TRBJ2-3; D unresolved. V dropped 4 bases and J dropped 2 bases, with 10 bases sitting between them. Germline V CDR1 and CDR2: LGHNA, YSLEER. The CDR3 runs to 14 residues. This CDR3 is CASSLDSATDTQYF. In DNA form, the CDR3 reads TGCGCCAGCAGCCTCGACTCGGCCACAGATACGCAGTATTTT.

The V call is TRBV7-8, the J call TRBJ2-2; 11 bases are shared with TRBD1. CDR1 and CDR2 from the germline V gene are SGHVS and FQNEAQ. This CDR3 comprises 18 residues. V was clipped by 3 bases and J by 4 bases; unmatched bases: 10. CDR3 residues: CASSFLPPGTGGTGELFF. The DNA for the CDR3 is TGTGCCAGCAGCTTTCTCCCTCCCGGGACAGGGGGCACCGGGGAGCTGTTTTTT.

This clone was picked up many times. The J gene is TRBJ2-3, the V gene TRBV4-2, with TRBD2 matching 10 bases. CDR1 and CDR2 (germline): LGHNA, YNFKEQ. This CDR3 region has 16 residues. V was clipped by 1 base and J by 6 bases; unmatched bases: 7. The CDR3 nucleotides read TGTGCCAGCAGCCAAGCGGCTAGCGGGAGTTGGGATACGCAGTATTTT. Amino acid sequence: CASSQAASGSWDTQYF.

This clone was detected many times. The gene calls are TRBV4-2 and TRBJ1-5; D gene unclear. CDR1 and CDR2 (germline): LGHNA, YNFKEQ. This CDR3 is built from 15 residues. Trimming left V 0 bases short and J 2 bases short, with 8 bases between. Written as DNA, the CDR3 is TGTGCCAGCAGCCAAGATGGGTTGGGCAATCAGCCCCAGCATTTT. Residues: CASSQDGLGNQPQHF.

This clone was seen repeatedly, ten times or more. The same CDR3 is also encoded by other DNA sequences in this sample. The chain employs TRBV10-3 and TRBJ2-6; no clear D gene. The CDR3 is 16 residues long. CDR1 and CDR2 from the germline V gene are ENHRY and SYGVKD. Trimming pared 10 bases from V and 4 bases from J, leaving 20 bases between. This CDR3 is CASSLLEISGANVLTF. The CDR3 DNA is TGTGCCAGCAGCTTACTCGAAATTTCCGGGGCCAACGTCCTGACTTTC.

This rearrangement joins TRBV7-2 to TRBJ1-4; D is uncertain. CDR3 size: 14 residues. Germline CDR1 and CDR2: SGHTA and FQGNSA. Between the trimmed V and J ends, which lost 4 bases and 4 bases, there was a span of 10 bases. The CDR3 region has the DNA TGTGCCAGCAGCTCGCATCCCCTTAATGAAAAACTGTTTTTT. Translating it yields CASSSHPLNEKLFF.

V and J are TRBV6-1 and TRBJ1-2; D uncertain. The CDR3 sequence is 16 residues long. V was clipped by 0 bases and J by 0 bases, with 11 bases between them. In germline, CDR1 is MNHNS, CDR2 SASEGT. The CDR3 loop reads CASSEAFGSSNYGYTF. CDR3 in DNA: TGTGCCAGCAGTGAAGCCTTTGGATCTTCTAACTATGGCTACACCTTC.

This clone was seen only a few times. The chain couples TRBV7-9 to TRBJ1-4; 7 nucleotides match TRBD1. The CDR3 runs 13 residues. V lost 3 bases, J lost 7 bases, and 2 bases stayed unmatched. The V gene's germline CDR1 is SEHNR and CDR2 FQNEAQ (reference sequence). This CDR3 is CASSFRQGEKLFF. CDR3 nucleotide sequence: TGTGCCAGCAGCTTTCGACAGGGTGAAAAACTGTTTTTT. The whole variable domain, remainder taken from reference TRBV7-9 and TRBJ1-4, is DTGVSQNPRHKITKRGQNVTFRCDPISEHNRLYWYRQTLGQGPEFLTYFQNEAQLEKSRLLSDRFSAERPKGSFSTLEIQRTEQGDSAMYLCASSFRQGEKLFFGSGTQLSVL.

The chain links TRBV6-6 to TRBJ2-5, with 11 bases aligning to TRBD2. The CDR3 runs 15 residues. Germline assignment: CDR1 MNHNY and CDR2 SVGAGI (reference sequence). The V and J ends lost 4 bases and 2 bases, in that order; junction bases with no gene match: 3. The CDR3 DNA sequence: TGTGCCAGCAGTTTAGCGGGAGGGGGACAAGAGACCCAGTACTTC. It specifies CASSLAGGGQETQYF.

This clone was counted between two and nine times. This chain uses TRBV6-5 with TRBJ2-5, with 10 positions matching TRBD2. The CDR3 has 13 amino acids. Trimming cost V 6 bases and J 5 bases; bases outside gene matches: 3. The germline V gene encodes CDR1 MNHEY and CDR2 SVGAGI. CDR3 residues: CASSTTSGETQYF. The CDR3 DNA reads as TGTGCCAGCAGCACGACTAGCGGGGAGACCCAGTACTTC.

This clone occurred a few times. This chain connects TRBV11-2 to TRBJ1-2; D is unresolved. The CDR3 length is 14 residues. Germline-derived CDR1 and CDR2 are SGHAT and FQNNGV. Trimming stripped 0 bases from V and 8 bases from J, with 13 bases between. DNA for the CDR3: TGTGCCAGCAGCTTAGATCGGGAGGTAGGAGGCTACACCTTC. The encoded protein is CASSLDREVGGYTF.

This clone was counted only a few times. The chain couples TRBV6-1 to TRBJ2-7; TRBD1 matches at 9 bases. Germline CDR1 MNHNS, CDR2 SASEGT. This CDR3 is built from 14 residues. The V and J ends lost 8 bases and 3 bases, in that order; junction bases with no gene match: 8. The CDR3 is CASEGQGKVYEQYF. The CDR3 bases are TGTGCCAGCGAAGGACAGGGGAAGGTCTACGAGCAGTACTTC.

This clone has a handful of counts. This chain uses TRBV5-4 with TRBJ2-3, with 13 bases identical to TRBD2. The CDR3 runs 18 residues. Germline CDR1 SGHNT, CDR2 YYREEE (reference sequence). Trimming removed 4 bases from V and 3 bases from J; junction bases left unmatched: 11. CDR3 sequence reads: CASSRRTRLAGGTDTQYF. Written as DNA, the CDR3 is TGTGCCAGCAGCCGAAGGACCAGACTAGCGGGGGGTACAGATACGCAGTATTTT.

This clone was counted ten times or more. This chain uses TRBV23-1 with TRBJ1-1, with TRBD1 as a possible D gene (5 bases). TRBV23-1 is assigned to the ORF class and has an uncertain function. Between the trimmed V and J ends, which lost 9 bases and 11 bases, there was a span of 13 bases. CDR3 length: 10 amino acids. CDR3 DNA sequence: TGCGCCAGGTCAGACAGAGGGGCTTTCTTT. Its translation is CARSDRGAFF.

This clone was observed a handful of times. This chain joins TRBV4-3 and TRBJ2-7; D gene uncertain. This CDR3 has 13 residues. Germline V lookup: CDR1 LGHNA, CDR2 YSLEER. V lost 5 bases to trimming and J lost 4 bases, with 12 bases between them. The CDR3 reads CASSYGRAYEQYF. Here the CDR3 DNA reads TGCGCCAGCAGCTACGGGCGAGCATACGAGCAGTACTTC.